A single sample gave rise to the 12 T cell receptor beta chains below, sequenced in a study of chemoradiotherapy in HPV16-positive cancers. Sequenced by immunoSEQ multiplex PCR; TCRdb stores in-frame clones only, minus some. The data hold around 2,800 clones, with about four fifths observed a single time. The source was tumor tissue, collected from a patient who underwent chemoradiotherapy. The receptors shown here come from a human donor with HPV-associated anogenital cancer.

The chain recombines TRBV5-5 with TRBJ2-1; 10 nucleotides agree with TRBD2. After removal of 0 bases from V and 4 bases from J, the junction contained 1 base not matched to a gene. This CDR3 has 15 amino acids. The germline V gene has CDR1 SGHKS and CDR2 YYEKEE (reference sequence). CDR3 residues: CASSLGLAGYNEQFF. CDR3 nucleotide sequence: TGTGCCAGCAGCTTGGGACTAGCGGGTTACAATGAGCAGTTCTTC.

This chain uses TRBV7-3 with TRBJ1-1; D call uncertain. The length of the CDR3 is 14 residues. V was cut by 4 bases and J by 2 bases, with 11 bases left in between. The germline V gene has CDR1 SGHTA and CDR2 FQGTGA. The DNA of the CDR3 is TGTGCCAGCAGCTCGTCGGGTCCAAACACTGAAGCTTTCTTT. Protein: CASSSSGPNTEAFF.

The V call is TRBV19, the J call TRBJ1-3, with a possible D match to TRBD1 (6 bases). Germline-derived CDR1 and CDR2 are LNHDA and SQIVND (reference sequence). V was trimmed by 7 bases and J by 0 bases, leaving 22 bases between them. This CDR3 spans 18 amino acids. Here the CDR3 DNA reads TGTGCCAGTACCCCTTCCTCGGGGGGCGACCTCTCTGGAAACACCATATATTTT. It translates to CASTPSSGGDLSGNTIYF.

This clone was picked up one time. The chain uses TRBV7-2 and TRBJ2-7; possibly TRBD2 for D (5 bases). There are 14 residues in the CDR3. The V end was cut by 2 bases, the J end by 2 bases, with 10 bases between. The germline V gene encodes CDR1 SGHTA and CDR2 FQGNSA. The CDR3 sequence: CASSLRSLAYEQYF. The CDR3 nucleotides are TGTGCCAGCAGCTTACGATCACTAGCCTACGAGCAGTACTTC.

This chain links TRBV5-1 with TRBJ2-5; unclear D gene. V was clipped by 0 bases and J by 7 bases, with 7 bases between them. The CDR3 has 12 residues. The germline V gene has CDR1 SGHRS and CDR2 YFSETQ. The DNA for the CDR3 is TGCGCCAGCAGCTTGGACGAGTGGACCCAGTACTTC. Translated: CASSLDEWTQYF.

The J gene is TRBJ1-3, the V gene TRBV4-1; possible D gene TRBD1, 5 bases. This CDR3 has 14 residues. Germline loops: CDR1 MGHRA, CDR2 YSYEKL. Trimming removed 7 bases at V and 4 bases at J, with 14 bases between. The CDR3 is CASTGIGSGNTIYF. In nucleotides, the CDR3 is TGCGCCAGCACAGGGATCGGGTCCGGAAACACCATATATTTT.

The CDR3 spells CASSSRDSPYNEQFF. CDR3 DNA: TGTGCCAGCAGCTCCCGGGACAGTCCTTACAATGAGCAGTTCTTC. This chain connects TRBV7-2 to TRBJ2-1; 7 nucleotides match TRBD1. The germline gives CDR1 SGHTA, CDR2 FQGNSA. The CDR3 spans 15 residues. The ends lost 4 bases at V and 4 bases at J; junction bases unmatched: 7.

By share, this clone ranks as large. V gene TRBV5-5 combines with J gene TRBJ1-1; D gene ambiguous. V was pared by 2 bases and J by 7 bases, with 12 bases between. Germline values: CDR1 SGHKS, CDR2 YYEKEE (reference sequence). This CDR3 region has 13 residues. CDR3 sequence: CASSFGRVNEAFF. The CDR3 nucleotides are TGTGCCAGCAGCTTTGGTCGCGTAAATGAAGCTTTCTTT.

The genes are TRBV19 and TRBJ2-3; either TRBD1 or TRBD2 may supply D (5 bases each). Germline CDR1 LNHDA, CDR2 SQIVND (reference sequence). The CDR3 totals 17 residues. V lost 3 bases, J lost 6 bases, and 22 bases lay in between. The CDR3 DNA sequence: TGTGCCAGTAGTATTGCCGTGACAGTGAGGGCGGATGATACGCAGTATTTT. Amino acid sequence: CASSIAVTVRADDTQYF. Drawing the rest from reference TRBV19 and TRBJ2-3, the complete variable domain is DGGITQSPKYLFRKEGQNVTLSCEQNLNHDAMYWYRQDPGQGLRLIYYSQIVNDFQKGDIAEGYSVSREKKESFPLTVTSAQKNPTAFYLCASSIAVTVRADDTQYFGPGTRLTVL.

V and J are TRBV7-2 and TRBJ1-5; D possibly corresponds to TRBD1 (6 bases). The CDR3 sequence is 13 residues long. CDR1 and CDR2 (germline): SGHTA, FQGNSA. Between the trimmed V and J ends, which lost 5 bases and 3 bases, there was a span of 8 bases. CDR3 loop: CASSRDNNQPQHF. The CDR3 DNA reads TGTGCCAGCAGCCGGGACAACAATCAGCCCCAGCATTTT.

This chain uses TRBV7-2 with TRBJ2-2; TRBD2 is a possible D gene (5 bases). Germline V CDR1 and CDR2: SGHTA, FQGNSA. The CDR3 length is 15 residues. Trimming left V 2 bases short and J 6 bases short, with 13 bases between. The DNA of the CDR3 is TGTGCCAGCAGCTTAATGGGGAGAGAGGCCGGGGAGCTGTTTTTT. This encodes CASSLMGREAGELFF.

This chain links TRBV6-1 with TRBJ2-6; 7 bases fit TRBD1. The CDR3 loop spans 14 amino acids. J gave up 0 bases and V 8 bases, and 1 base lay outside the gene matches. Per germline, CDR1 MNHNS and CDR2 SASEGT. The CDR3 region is CASAGGSGANVLTF. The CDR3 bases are TGTGCCAGCGCAGGGGGCTCTGGGGCCAACGTCCTGACTTTC.